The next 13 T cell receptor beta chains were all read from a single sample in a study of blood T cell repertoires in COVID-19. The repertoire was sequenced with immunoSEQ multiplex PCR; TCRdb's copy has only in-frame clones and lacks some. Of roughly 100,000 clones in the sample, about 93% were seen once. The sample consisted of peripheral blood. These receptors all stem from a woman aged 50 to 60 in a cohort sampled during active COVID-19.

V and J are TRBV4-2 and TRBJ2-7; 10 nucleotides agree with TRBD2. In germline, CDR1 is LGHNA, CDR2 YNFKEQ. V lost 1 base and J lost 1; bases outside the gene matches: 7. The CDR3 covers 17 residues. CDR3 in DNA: TGTGCCAGCAGCCAAGGTACTAGCGGGGACCCATCCTACGAGCAGTACTTC. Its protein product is CASSQGTSGDPSYEQYF.

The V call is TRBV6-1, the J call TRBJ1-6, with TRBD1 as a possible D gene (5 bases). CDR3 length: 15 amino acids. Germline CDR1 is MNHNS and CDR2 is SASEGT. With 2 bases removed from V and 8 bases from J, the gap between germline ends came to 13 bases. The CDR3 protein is CASSERSGFHSPLHF. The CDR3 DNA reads TGTGCCAGCAGTGAAAGGTCAGGGTTTCATTCACCCCTCCACTTT.

The CDR3 sequence: CASSLGIMGWTSTDTQYF. CDR3 sequence (DNA): TGTGCCAGCAGCTTAGGAATAATGGGGTGGACTAGCACAGATACGCAGTATTTT. The chain links TRBV11-2 to TRBJ2-3, with D possibly being TRBD2 (5 bases). V lost 1 base, J lost 0 bases, and 17 bases lay in between. This CDR3 region has 18 residues. Germline CDR1 reads SGHAT; CDR2 reads FQNNGV.

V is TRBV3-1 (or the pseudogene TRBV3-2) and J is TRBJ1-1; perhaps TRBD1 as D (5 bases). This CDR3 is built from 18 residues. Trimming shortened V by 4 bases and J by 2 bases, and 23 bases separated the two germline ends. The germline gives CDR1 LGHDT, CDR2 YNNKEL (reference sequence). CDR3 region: CASSPPQGYTEYNTEAFF. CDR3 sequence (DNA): TGTGCCAGCAGCCCCCCCCAGGGCTACACCGAATACAACACTGAAGCTTTCTTT.

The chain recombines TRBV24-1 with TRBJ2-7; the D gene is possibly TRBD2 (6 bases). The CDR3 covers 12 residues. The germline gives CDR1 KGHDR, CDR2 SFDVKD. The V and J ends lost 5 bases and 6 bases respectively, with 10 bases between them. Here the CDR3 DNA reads TGTGCCACCAGTGCCCTCGGGGGCGAGCAGTACTTC. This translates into CATSALGGEQYF.

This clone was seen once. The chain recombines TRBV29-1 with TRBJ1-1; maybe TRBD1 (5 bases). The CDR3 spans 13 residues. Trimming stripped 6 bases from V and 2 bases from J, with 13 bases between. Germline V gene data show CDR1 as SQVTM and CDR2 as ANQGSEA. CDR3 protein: CSVGQGRNTEAFF. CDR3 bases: TGCAGCGTGGGGCAGGGTCGAAACACTGAAGCTTTCTTT. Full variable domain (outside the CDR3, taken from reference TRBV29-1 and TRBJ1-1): SAVISQKPSRDICQRGTSLTIQCQVDSQVTMMFWYRQQPGQSLTLIATANQGSEATYESGFVIDKFPISRPNLTFSTLTVSNMSPEDSSIYLCSVGQGRNTEAFFGQGTRLTVV.

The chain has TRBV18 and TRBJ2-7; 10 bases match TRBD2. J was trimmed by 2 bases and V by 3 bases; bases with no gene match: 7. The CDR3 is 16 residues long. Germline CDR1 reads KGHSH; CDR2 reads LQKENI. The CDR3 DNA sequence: TGTGCCAGCTCACCTGAGGGACTAGCGATTACCTACGAGCAGTACTTC. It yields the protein CASSPEGLAITYEQYF. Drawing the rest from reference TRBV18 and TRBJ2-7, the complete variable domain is NAGVMQNPRHLVRRRGQEARLRCSPMKGHSHVYWYRQLPEEGLKFMVYLQKENIIDESGMPKERFSAEFPKEGPSILRIQQVVRGDSAAYFCASSPEGLAITYEQYFGPGTRLTVT.

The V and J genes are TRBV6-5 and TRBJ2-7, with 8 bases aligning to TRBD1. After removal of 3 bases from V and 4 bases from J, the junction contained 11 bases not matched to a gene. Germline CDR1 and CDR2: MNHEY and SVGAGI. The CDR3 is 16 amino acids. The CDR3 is CASSYGGQDREYEQYF. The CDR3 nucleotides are TGTGCCAGCAGTTATGGGGGTCAGGACAGGGAGTACGAGCAGTACTTC.

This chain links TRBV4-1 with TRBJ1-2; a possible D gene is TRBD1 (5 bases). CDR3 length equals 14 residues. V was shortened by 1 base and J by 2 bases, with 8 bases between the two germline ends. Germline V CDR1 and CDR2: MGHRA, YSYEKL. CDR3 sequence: CASSQGTLNYGYTF. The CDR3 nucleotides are TGCGCCAGCAGCCAAGGGACACTAAACTATGGCTACACCTTC.

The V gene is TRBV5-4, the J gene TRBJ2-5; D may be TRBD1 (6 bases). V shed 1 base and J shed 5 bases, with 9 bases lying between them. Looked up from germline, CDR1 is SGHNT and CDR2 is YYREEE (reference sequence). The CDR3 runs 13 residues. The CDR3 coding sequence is TGTGCCAGCAGCTTGCAGGGGTTGGAGACCCAGTACTTC. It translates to CASSLQGLETQYF.

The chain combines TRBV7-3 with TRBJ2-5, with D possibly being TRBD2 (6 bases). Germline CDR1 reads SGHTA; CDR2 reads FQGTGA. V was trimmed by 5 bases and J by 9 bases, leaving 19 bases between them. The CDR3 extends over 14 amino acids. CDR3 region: CASSHGSHLSPQYF. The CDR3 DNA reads TGTGCCAGCAGCCACGGGAGTCATCTATCACCCCAGTACTTC.

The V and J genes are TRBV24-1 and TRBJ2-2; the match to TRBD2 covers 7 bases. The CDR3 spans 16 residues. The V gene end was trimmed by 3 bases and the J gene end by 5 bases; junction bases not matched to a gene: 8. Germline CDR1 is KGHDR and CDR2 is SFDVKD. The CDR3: CATSDPGRTRTGELFF. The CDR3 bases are TGTGCCACCAGTGATCCGGGGCGGACTAGAACCGGGGAGCTGTTTTTT.

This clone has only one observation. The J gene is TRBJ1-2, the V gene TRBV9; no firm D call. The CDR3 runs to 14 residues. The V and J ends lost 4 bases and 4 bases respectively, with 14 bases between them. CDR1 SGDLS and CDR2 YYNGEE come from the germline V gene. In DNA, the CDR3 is TGTGCCAGCAGCCCCCGGGTCCTGGCCTATGGCTACACCTTC. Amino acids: CASSPRVLAYGYTF.